This note documents a single T cell receptor (beta chain) sequence. The data originate from a study of blood T cell repertoires in COVID-19. Study-wide context: T cells, B-cell-depleted T cells, or PBMCs provided the cDNA or gDNA that served as material.

Some clones are missing from TCRdb's copy, which holds only in-frame ones; the method was immunoSEQ multiplex PCR. The sample comprises about 220,000 clones, 82% of which are singletons, and less than 6% rests with the top ten. With 6 bases clipped from V and 1 base from J, the junction kept 5 bases outside the gene matches. There are 13 residues in the CDR3. CDR1 is SQVTM, CDR2 ANQGSEA, per germline. Source material: peripheral blood. The V call is TRBV29-1, the J call TRBJ1-1, with TRBD1 identical over 7 bases. The receptor was derived from a woman aged 70-85 years with COVID-19, enrolled during active disease. CDR3 loop: CSVTGQTNTEAFF. As DNA, the CDR3 is TGCAGCGTGACGGGACAGACGAACACTGAAGCTTTCTTT.